This entry is about one TCR beta chain. Authors' analysis steps: The assay estimated nucleated cells by amplifying reference gene primers. Profiled with immunoSEQ multiplex PCR; TCRdb holds only in-frame clones, not every one. V, J and clone size are those of that table, while D and trimming were read from the DNA. The sample holds about 70,000 clones, 89% seen once. The entry originates in a study of blood T cell repertoires in COVID-19. Turning to the study itself: The United States, Italy and Spain supplied acute and convalescent COVID-19 samples. The analysed material was cDNA or gDNA that came from T cells, B-cell-depleted T cells, or PBMCs.

This CDR3 comprises 15 residues. The germline V gene has CDR1 LGHNA and CDR2 YNFKEQ. V lost 1 base, J lost 5 bases, and 3 bases stayed unmatched. The chain couples TRBV4-2 to TRBJ2-1; TRBD2 matches 9 bases. Specimen: peripheral blood. The sequence was collected from a man between 45 and 60 years old with active COVID-19. The DNA of the CDR3 is TGTGCCAGCAGCCAAGCAGCGGGGGGAAACAATGAGCAGTTCTTC. This gives the protein CASSQAAGGNNEQFF.